The 20 T cell receptor beta chains below all came from one sample that was sequenced in a study of blood T cell repertoires in COVID-19. Assay used: immunoSEQ multiplex PCR; TCRdb lists only in-frame clones, some missing. The sample records 200,000 to 300,000 clones, 84% being singletons. Sequenced sample: peripheral blood. All receptors come from a woman in her 40s who had recovered from COVID-19.

The chain uses TRBV3-1 (or the pseudogene TRBV3-2) and TRBJ1-2; D is undetermined. Germline V lookup: CDR1 LGHDT, CDR2 YNNKEL (reference sequence). The CDR3 has 14 residues. V lost 4 bases, J lost 4 bases, and 13 bases lay in between. The CDR3 bases are TGTGCCAGCAGCCCCCCCGAGGCGGGCTATGGCTACACCTTC. Residues: CASSPPEAGYGYTF.

This chain joins TRBV29-1 and TRBJ2-3; D gene uncertain. Trimming stripped 1 base from V and 7 bases from J, with 15 bases between. The germline CDR1 and CDR2 sequences are SQVTM and ANQGSEA. The CDR3 runs to 14 residues. CDR3 sequence: CSVEGRPMLYTQYF. In DNA form, the CDR3 reads TGCAGCGTTGAAGGTCGCCCTATGTTGTATACGCAGTATTTT.

This chain links TRBV7-9 with TRBJ1-6; D call uncertain. The V gene's germline CDR1 is SEHNR and CDR2 FQNEAQ (reference sequence). Trimming pared 1 base from V and 7 bases from J, leaving 14 bases between. CDR3 length: 16 residues. This CDR3 reads CASSLGGGRENSPLHF. The CDR3 nucleotides are TGTGCCAGCAGCTTAGGAGGCGGGCGGGAAAATTCACCCCTCCACTTT.

J is TRBJ1-6 and V is TRBV5-1, with 10 bases aligning to TRBD1. CDR1 is SGHRS and CDR2 is YFSETQ in the germline V gene. The CDR3 covers 15 residues. J was trimmed by 8 bases and V by 0 bases; bases with no gene match: 2. CDR3 nucleotide sequence: TGCGCCAGCAGCTTGGCCGGGACAGGGGATTCACCCCTCCACTTT. Amino acids: CASSLAGTGDSPLHF.

The CDR3 bases are TGTGCCAGCAGTTTGGTGGCAGTTGAAAAACTGTTTTTT. Its protein product is CASSLVAVEKLFF. This chain connects TRBV28 to TRBJ1-4; no clear D gene. The V end was cut by 3 bases, the J end by 7 bases, with 9 bases between. Germline CDR1 is MDHEN and CDR2 is SYDVKM. The CDR3 loop spans 13 amino acids.

The CDR3 region has the DNA TGTGCCAGCAGGACAGGACAGGGGGCAGGTGAGGGCTACACCTTC. It yields the protein CASRTGQGAGEGYTF. The genes are TRBV6-5 and TRBJ1-2, with 11 bases matching TRBD1. Germline V gene data show CDR1 as MNHEY and CDR2 as SVGAGI. Trimming cost V 6 bases and J 8 bases; bases outside gene matches: 11. The CDR3 runs 15 residues.

This clone was recorded only once. This chain links TRBV27 with TRBJ1-4; D possibly corresponds to TRBD1 (6 bases). V shed 5 bases and J shed 0 bases, with 10 bases lying between them. This CDR3 comprises 15 residues. The germline CDR1 and CDR2 sequences are MNHEY and SMNVEV (reference sequence). CDR3 in amino acids: CASSPGQTTNEKLFF. For the CDR3, the DNA is TGTGCCAGCAGTCCTGGACAGACAACTAATGAAAAACTGTTTTTT.

The rearrangement links TRBV6-5 to TRBJ1-1; D is unclear. The CDR3 has 15 amino acids. V shed 5 bases and J shed 4 bases, with 17 bases lying between them. Germline loops: CDR1 MNHEY, CDR2 SVGAGI. Here the CDR3 DNA reads TGTGCCAGCAGTCTAACCGGGGTCGGGAGCACTGAAGCTTTCTTT. Translating it yields CASSLTGVGSTEAFF.

The V and J genes are TRBV5-4 and TRBJ2-7; 9 bases are shared with TRBD1. After removal of 4 bases from V and 2 bases from J, the junction contained 10 bases not matched to a gene. The CDR3 extends over 16 amino acids. Germline CDR1 SGHNT, CDR2 YYREEE (reference sequence). CDR3 bases: TGTGCCAGCAGCGAGATTCCGGGACAGGGCACCTACGAGCAGTACTTC. Translation gives CASSEIPGQGTYEQYF.

This chain joins TRBV28 and TRBJ2-2; 10 bases are shared with TRBD1. V was pared by 5 bases and J by 2 bases, with 11 bases of the junction left unmatched. CDR3 size: 18 residues. Germline CDR1 and CDR2: MDHEN and SYDVKM. The CDR3 sequence: CASSPSDRGLINTGELFF. In nucleotides, the CDR3 is TGTGCCAGCAGTCCAAGTGACAGGGGGCTCATAAACACCGGGGAGCTGTTTTTT.

This clone was seen just once. V is TRBV7-9 and J is TRBJ1-2; TRBD1 matches 9 bases. Losses at the gene ends were 5 bases for V and 5 bases for J; bases not matched to a gene: 3. There are 13 residues in the CDR3. Germline V lookup: CDR1 SEHNR, CDR2 FQNEAQ (reference sequence). The chain's CDR3 is CASSHGQGYGYTF. The CDR3 DNA reads TGTGCCAGCAGCCACGGACAGGGGTATGGCTACACCTTC. The full variable domain, in which reference TRBV7-9 and TRBJ1-2 provide the parts outside the CDR3, is DTGVSQNPRHKITKRGQNVTFRCDPISEHNRLYWYRQTLGQGPEFLTYFQNEAQLEKSRLLSDRFSAERPKGSFSTLEIQRTEQGDSAMYLCASSHGQGYGYTFGSGTRLTVV.

This rearrangement joins TRBV20-1 to TRBJ1-5; 7 nucleotides agree with TRBD1. Germline V gene data show CDR1 as DFQATT and CDR2 as SNEGSKA (reference sequence). The V segment lost 3 bases and the J segment 1 base; nucleotides outside the gene matches: 6. This CDR3 is built from 15 residues. The DNA of the CDR3 is TGCAGTGCTAGTAGAGGACAGGAGAGCAATCAGCCCCAGCATTTT. Translated, it gives CSASRGQESNQPQHF.

This clone has more than one count but fewer than ten. This rearrangement joins TRBV29-1 to TRBJ1-3; D is possibly TRBD1 (5 bases). The V and J ends lost 8 bases and 4 bases respectively, with 15 bases between them. Germline CDR1 is SQVTM and CDR2 is ANQGSEA. This CDR3 has 13 residues. In DNA, the CDR3 is TGCAGCTACCGGGGGGTTTCGGGAAACACCATATATTTT. Translated: CSYRGVSGNTIYF.

This clone has just one count. The rearrangement joins TRBV7-9 to TRBJ1-3, with D unresolved. Germline V gene sequence: CDR1 SEHNR, CDR2 FQNEAQ (reference sequence). V was trimmed by 3 bases and J by 0 bases, leaving 9 bases between them. The CDR3 contains 15 residues. In DNA, the CDR3 is TGTGCCAGCAGCTTCTCAGAGGTCTCTGGAAACACCATATATTTT. It codes for CASSFSEVSGNTIYF.

Only one count was recorded for this clone. V gene TRBV4-1 combines with J gene TRBJ1-4; TRBD1 matches 7 bases. Germline V lookup: CDR1 MGHRA, CDR2 YSYEKL. The CDR3 runs to 15 residues. Trimming cost V 4 bases and J 2 bases; bases outside gene matches: 4. Written as DNA, the CDR3 is TGCGCCAGCAGCCTTGACAGGGCTACTAATGAAAAACTGTTTTTT. Translated, it gives CASSLDRATNEKLFF.

This chain links TRBV12-3 or TRBV12-4 with TRBJ1-2; 7 bases match TRBD1. The CDR3 consists of 13 residues. V shed 8 bases, J shed 4 bases, and the junction held 7 bases outside the gene matches. This chain's CDR3 is CASGTDQFYGYTF. CDR3 nucleotides: TGTGCCAGCGGGACAGATCAATTCTATGGCTACACCTTC.

The CDR3 sequence: CATSKHQDTQYF. DNA for the CDR3: TGTGCCACCAGCAAGCATCAAGATACGCAGTATTTT. The V and J genes are TRBV15 and TRBJ2-3; no firm D call. V was shortened by 4 bases and J by 5 bases, with 7 bases between the two germline ends. Germline CDR1 reads LNHNV; CDR2 reads YYDKDF (reference sequence). The CDR3 is 12 residues long. Using reference TRBV15 and TRBJ2-3 for the parts outside the CDR3, the full variable domain is DAMVIQNPRYQVTQFGKPVTLSCSQTLNHNVMYWYQQKSSQAPKLLFHYYDKDFNNEADTPDNFQSRRPNTSFCFLDIRSPGLGDTAMYLCATSKHQDTQYFGPGTRLTVL.

The genes are TRBV5-1 and TRBJ1-1, with 7 bases matching TRBD1. The trim removed 4 bases at V and 10 bases at J, leaving 10 bases unmatched. The CDR3 loop spans 13 amino acids. Germline CDR1 and CDR2: SGHRS and YFSETQ. DNA of the CDR3: TGCGCCAGCAGCACTGGACAGGACGGTGGAGCTTTCTTT. Its translation is CASSTGQDGGAFF.

The chain carries TRBV18 and TRBJ1-1; D is ambiguous. Germline loops: CDR1 KGHSH, CDR2 LQKENI. Trimming took 4 bases from V and 5 from J, leaving 17 bases between them. This CDR3 is 15 amino acids long. Here the CDR3 reads CASSREGGMRTEAFF. The DNA for the CDR3 is TGTGCCAGCTCACGGGAGGGAGGGATGAGAACTGAAGCTTTCTTT. Combining the CDR3 with reference TRBV18 and TRBJ1-1 gives the whole variable domain NAGVMQNPRHLVRRRGQEARLRCSPMKGHSHVYWYRQLPEEGLKFMVYLQKENIIDESGMPKERFSAEFPKEGPSILRIQQVVRGDSAAYFCASSREGGMRTEAFFGQGTRLTVV.

The chain employs TRBV11-2 and TRBJ2-7; 9 bases fit TRBD1. The CDR3 contains 15 residues. J was trimmed by 5 bases and V by 0 bases; bases with no gene match: 5. Germline assignment: CDR1 SGHAT and CDR2 FQNNGV. CDR3 in amino acids: CASSLEGQGFHEQYF. CDR3 bases: TGTGCCAGCAGCTTAGAGGGACAGGGCTTCCACGAGCAGTACTTC.